Presented here are 2 T cell receptor beta chains from one specimen sequenced in a study of cytomegalovirus exposure and HLA in healthy donors. 60 Vbeta and 13 Jbeta primers were used in PCR. Sequenced by immunoSEQ multiplex PCR; TCRdb stores in-frame clones only, minus some. The table has some 130,000 clones, 65% to 80% seen once; the top ten hold roughly 1.9%. Specimen: PBMCs. Every receptor here comes from a woman between 40 and 55 years old in good health and CMV-seronegative.

The chain uses TRBV5-1 and TRBJ1-1; unclear D gene. V was pared by 0 bases and J by 7 bases, with 13 bases between. Per germline, CDR1 SGHRS and CDR2 YFSETQ. The CDR3 is 14 residues long. This CDR3 reads CASSLDWNRDEAFF. In DNA form, the CDR3 reads TGCGCCAGCAGCTTGGACTGGAATCGGGATGAAGCTTTCTTT. The variable domain in full, completed from reference TRBV5-1 and TRBJ1-1, reads KAGVTQTPRYLIKTRGQQVTLSCSPISGHRSVSWYQQTPGQGLQFLFEYFSETQRNKGNFPGRFSGRQFSNSRSEMNVSTLELGDSALYLCASSLDWNRDEAFFGQGTRLTVV.

The CDR3 DNA is TGCGCCAGCAGCTTAGATCAGGGGGCTTACCGCTACGAGCAGTACTTC. The encoded protein is CASSLDQGAYRYEQYF. The chain carries TRBV5-1 and TRBJ2-7; 8 nucleotides match TRBD1. Per the germline V gene, CDR1 is SGHRS and CDR2 is YFSETQ. The CDR3 contains 16 residues. The V and J ends lost 2 bases and 3 bases, in that order; junction bases with no gene match: 10.